This TCR beta chain comes out of a study of T-cell reconstitution after alpha-beta-depleted transplantation in children. Whole-study findings and limits: The origin of alpha-beta T cells about two months after transplant was reportedly several hundred expanded graft clones. Among T cells one year after transplant, newly produced cells accounted for most counts and diversity. The high TCRbeta diversity at day 60 in some patients came from surviving recipient T cells and thymic progenitors.

This clonotype showed up just once. Its antigen is currently unknown. As it was prepared, the TCRbeta library received unique molecular identifiers. In TCRdb, the PCR reads were re-called with MiXCR into one record per CDR3 protein. Counted here are around 800,000 distinct CDR3 sequences, roughly 16% occurring once; the ten biggest clones make up under 6%. The CDR3 has 18 residues. Germline CDR1 reads SGHAT; CDR2 reads FQDESV (reference sequence). The V gene lost 4 bases and the J gene lost 8 bases, with 27 bases spanning the gap. J is TRBJ2-1 and V is TRBV11-1; D gene unclear. Sequenced here: PBMCs, mostly from graft donor cells, sampled 360 days after TCRalphabeta/CD19-depleted stem cell transplant. The receptor was isolated from a male patient younger than 18 who had a stem cell transplant for acute lymphoblastic leukemia, so the T cells may come from the graft donor. CDR3 DNA sequence: TGTGCCAGCAGCTCGCGAATAGCTTGGAGCCTCCGCCAGCATGAGCAGTTCTTC. This translates into CASSSRIAWSLRQHEQFF.